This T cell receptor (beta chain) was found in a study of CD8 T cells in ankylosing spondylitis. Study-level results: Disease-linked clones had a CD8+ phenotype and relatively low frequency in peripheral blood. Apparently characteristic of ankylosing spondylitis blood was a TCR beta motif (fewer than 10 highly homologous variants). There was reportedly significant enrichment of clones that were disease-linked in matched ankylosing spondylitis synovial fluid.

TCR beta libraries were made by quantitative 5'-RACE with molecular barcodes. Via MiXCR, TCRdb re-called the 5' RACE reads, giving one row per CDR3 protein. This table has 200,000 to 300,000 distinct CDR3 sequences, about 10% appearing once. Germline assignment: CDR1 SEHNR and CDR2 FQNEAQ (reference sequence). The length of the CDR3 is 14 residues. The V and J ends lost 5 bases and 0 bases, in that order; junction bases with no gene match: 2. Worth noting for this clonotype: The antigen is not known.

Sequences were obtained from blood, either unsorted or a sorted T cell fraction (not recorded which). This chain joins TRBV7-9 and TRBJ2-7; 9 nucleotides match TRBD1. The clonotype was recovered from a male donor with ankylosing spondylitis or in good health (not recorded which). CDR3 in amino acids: CASSRDRDSYEQYF. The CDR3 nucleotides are TGTGCCAGCAGCCGGGACAGGGACTCCTACGAGCAGTACTTC.